This TCR beta chain stems from a study of blood T cell repertoires in COVID-19. Study information: COVID-19 samples collected from the United States, Italy and Spain covered acute and convalescent phases. The analysed material was cDNA or gDNA that came from T cells, B-cell-depleted T cells, or PBMCs.

The Seattle site enrolled patients during active infection and followed them longitudinally. This clone was seen once. In the authors' methods: The assay estimated nucleated cells by amplifying reference gene primers. TCRdb's copy holds only in-frame clones and misses some; the assay was immunoSEQ multiplex PCR. V and J calls and clone size are as listed in that table; D and trimming were resolved from the DNA. Seen here are a few hundred thousand clones, over 75% observed once, and the top ten hold more than 9%. The CDR3 spans 17 residues. The junction had 10 bases not matched to a gene; V was cut back by 5 bases and J by 5 bases. Per the germline V gene, CDR1 is SGHTA and CDR2 is FQGNSA.

Sequencing input: peripheral blood. The V and J genes are TRBV7-2 and TRBJ2-5, with TRBD2 matching 14 bases. This sequence was found in a woman in her twenties or thirties with COVID-19, enrolled during active disease. CDR3 sequence reads: CASSGNSGTSGSETQYF. Here the CDR3 DNA reads TGTGCCAGCAGCGGCAACTCCGGGACTAGCGGGAGTGAGACCCAGTACTTC. The full variable domain, rest sourced from reference TRBV7-2 and TRBJ2-5, is GAGVSQSPSNKVTEKGKDVELRCDPISGHTALYWYRQSLGQGLEFLIYFQGNSAPDKSGLPSDRFSAERTGGSVSTLTIQRTQQEDSAVYLCASSGNSGTSGSETQYFGPGTRLLVL.